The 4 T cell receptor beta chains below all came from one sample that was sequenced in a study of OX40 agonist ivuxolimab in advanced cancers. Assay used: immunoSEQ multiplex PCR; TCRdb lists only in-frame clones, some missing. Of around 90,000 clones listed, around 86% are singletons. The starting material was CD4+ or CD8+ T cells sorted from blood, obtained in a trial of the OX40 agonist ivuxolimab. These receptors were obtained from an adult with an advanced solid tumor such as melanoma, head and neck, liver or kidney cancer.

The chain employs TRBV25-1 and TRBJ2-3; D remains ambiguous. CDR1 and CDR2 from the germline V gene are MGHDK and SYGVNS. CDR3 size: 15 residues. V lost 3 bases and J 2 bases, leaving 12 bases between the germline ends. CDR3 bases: TGTGCCAGCAGTGAGGTCAGGAAGAACACAGATACGCAGTATTTT. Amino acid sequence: CASSEVRKNTDTQYF.

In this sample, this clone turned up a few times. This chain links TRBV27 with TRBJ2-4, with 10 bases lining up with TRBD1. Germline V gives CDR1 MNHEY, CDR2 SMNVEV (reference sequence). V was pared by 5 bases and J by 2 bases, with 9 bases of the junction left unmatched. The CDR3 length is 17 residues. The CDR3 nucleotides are TGTGCCAGCAGTGTGACAGGGGGCTATACGACCAAAAACATTCAGTACTTC. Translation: CASSVTGGYTTKNIQYF.

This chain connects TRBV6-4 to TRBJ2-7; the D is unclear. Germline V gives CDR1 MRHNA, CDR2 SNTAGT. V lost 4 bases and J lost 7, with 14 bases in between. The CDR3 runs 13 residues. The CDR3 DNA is TGTGCCAGCAGTGCGGAGCCTCTGGGGGAGCAGTACTTC. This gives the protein CASSAEPLGEQYF.

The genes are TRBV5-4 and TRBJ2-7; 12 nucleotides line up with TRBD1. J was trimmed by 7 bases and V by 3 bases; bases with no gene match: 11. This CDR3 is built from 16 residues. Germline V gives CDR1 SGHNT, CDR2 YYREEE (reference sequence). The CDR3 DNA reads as TGTGCCAGCAGCTCACCCCCGGGACAGGGGGCGGGGGAGCAGTACTTC. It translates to CASSSPPGQGAGEQYF.